The 11 T cell receptor beta chains below all came from one sample that was sequenced in a study of T-cell memory formation after mild COVID-19. TCRdb used MiXCR to reprocess the 5' RACE reads, holding one entry per CDR3 protein. The data hold about 150,000 distinct CDR3 sequences, with under 30% observed a single time. Sequenced input: PBMCs or a T cell subset sorted from them (not recorded which). Receptor source: an adult woman who had mild COVID-19 (a few samples of this study predate the infection). Cell type and time point are not known.

This chain joins TRBV11-2 and TRBJ2-1, with 11 bases that match TRBD2. V shed 5 bases and J 6 bases; nucleotides not matched to a gene: 9. Germline lookup yields CDR1 SGHAT and CDR2 FQNNGV. The CDR3 is made up of 16 amino acids. The CDR3 coding sequence is TGTGCCAGCAGCGCCAACTCCGGGACTAGCGGCAATGAGCAGTTCTTC. This translates into CASSANSGTSGNEQFF.

This clonotype was recorded a few times. The V call is TRBV7-9, the J call TRBJ2-7; TRBD2 agrees at 9 bases. The CDR3 contains 15 residues. The junction had 5 bases not matched to a gene; V was cut back by 3 bases and J by 2 bases. Germline CDR1 and CDR2: SEHNR and FQNEAQ (reference sequence). The CDR3 region is CASSLGSGRTYEQYF. CDR3 DNA: TGTGCCAGCAGCTTGGGTAGCGGGAGAACCTACGAGCAGTACTTC.

The chain is built from TRBV27 and TRBJ1-1; weak D call: TRBD1 (6 bases). CDR3 size: 13 residues. CDR1 MNHEY and CDR2 SMNVEV come from the germline V gene (reference sequence). The ends were cut back, 5 bases at V and 4 bases at J, with 11 bases in the middle. The CDR3 DNA reads TGTGCCAGCAGTCGACAGGATGCCACTGAAGCTTTCTTT. Translation: CASSRQDATEAFF.

This clonotype was seen ten or more times. The rearrangement joins TRBV11-2 to TRBJ2-3, with TRBD2 identical over 7 bases. CDR3 size: 16 residues. Germline V gene data show CDR1 as SGHAT and CDR2 as FQNNGV. Losses at the gene ends were 5 bases for V and 2 bases for J; bases not matched to a gene: 10. The CDR3 reads CASSHGRELFTDTQYF. The CDR3 region has the DNA TGTGCCAGCAGCCACGGGCGGGAGCTGTTCACAGATACGCAGTATTTT.

The rearrangement links TRBV4-2 to TRBJ2-3, with a possible D match to TRBD1 (6 bases). Germline CDR1 and CDR2: LGHNA and YNFKEQ. The CDR3 extends over 16 amino acids. Trimming pared 3 bases from V and 0 bases from J, leaving 13 bases between. This CDR3 is CASSHLRGTSTDTQYF. The DNA for the CDR3 is TGTGCCAGCAGCCACCTCAGGGGAACTAGCACAGATACGCAGTATTTT.

This clonotype was counted only a few times. CDR3 sequence reads: CASSDRDPLWSEAFF. DNA of the CDR3: TGTGCCAGCAGCGACCGGGACCCCCTGTGGTCTGAAGCTTTCTTT. The chain uses TRBV5-5 and TRBJ1-1; TRBD1 is a possible D gene (5 bases). CDR1 is SGHKS and CDR2 is YYEKEE in the germline V gene (reference sequence). V was clipped by 4 bases and J by 6 bases, with 19 bases between them. The CDR3 consists of 15 residues.

This clonotype was seen a few times. CDR3 DNA: TGTGCCAGCAGCGCATTGGACGAAGCCCAAGAGACCCAGTACTTC. It translates to CASSALDEAQETQYF. This chain links TRBV7-8 with TRBJ2-5, with unresolved D. The CDR3 has 15 residues. CDR1 and CDR2 from the germline V gene are SGHVS and FQNEAQ. The germline V and J ends were trimmed by 5 bases and 1 base, with 14 bases remaining between them.

The DNA for the CDR3 is TGTGCCAGCAGTTACGGCGGGACGGCGAACACTGAAGCTTTCTTT. Protein sequence: CASSYGGTANTEAFF. V usage is TRBV6-5 and J usage is TRBJ1-1; the D gene is possibly TRBD1 (5 bases). CDR3 length: 15 residues. Trimming took off 2 bases at V and 1 base at J, with 11 bases between the two ends. The germline V gene has CDR1 MNHEY and CDR2 SVGAGI.

This clonotype was found a few times. The chain carries TRBV9 and TRBJ1-2; a weak D match, TRBD1 (5 bases). Trimming removed 4 bases at V and 8 bases at J, with 18 bases between. CDR3 length equals 14 residues. CDR1 and CDR2 from the germline V gene are SGDLS and YYNGEE. The CDR3 region is CASSPHGASWGYTF. The CDR3 region has the DNA TGTGCCAGCAGCCCCCACGGGGCCAGCTGGGGCTACACCTTC. Drawing the rest from reference TRBV9 and TRBJ1-2, the complete variable domain is DSGVTQTPKHLITATGQRVTLRCSPRSGDLSVYWYQQSLDQGLQFLIQYYNGEERAKGNILERFSAQQFPDLHSELNLSSLELGDSALYFCASSPHGASWGYTFGSGTRLTVV.

The chain uses TRBV12-3 or TRBV12-4 and TRBJ1-1; TRBD1 agrees at 7 bases. There are 14 residues in the CDR3. Trimming cost V 6 bases and J 0 bases; bases outside gene matches: 4. CDR3 in amino acids: CASRRGQLNTEAFF. The DNA for the CDR3 is TGTGCCAGCAGAAGGGGACAGTTGAACACTGAAGCTTTCTTT.

This clonotype was seen a few times. This chain connects TRBV4-3 to TRBJ1-4; 9 bases are a match to TRBD1. Germline V gene lookup returns CDR1 LGHNA and CDR2 YSLEER. Unmatched junction bases numbered 5, after V lost 1 base and J lost 8 bases. The CDR3 has 15 amino acids. The CDR3 region is CASSQGTGDGEKLFF. In DNA form, the CDR3 reads TGCGCCAGCAGCCAAGGGACAGGGGACGGCGAAAAACTGTTTTTT.